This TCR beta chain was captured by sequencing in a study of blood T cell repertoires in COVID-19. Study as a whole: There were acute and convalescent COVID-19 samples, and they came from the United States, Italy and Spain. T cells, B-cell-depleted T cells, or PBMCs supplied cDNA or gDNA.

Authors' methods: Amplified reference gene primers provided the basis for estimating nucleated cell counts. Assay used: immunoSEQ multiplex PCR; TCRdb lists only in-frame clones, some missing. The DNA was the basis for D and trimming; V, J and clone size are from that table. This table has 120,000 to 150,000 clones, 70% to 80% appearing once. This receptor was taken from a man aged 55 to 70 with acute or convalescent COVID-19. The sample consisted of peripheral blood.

In DNA form, the CDR3 reads TGTGCCAGCAGCTTGGCCAGGTCGAACACCGGGGAGCTGTTTTTT. It specifies CASSLARSNTGELFF. The genes are TRBV5-5 and TRBJ2-2; D not certain. V was cut by 0 bases and J by 0 bases, with 6 bases left in between. Per germline, CDR1 SGHKS and CDR2 YYEKEE (reference sequence). The CDR3 loop spans 15 amino acids.